In its sample, the clone carrying this T cell receptor beta chain was seen a few times. TCRdb recomputed calls from the RT-PCR reads with MiXCR, one row per CDR3 protein. The table records about 680,000 distinct CDR3 sequences, 14% of them present only once. Germline loops: CDR1 SEHNR, CDR2 FQNEAQ (reference sequence). This CDR3 comprises 14 residues. Trimming removed 5 bases at V and 8 bases at J, with 15 bases between. The gene calls are TRBV7-9 and TRBJ1-4; D is undetermined. What was sequenced was memory CD4+ T cells from blood. The sequence was obtained from a female donor in good health, serving as a healthy control. The CDR3 nucleotides read TGTGCCAGCAGCGCGGGTCACGGAAAGGAAAAACTGTTTTTT. Its translation: CASSAGHGKEKLFF.